The T cell receptor beta chain under discussion was sequenced for a study of Ad26.COV2.S vaccination and SARS-CoV-2 variants. Profiled with immunoSEQ multiplex PCR; TCRdb holds only in-frame clones, not every one. The table lists about 350,000 clones, about 86% of them singletons, with around a tenth in the top ten. Germline V gene data show CDR1 as MNHEY and CDR2 as SVGAGI. The V gene lost 7 bases and the J gene lost 0 bases, with 9 bases spanning the gap. CDR3 length: 13 amino acids. Treatment indicated: over 15 received Ad26.COV2.S at low or high dose, single or two shots; roughly five received placebo; per-sample allocation not given. After the first vaccine or placebo injection, samples were drawn on day 63.

This TCR came from a person between 18 and 65 years old who received the Ad26.COV2.S COVID-19 vaccine or a placebo. The rearrangement uses TRBV6-5 and TRBJ1-1, with D uncertain. This specimen consisted of peripheral blood, obtained in a trial of Ad26.COV2.S vaccine versus placebo. CDR3 bases: TGTGCCAGCACCTATGGGATGAACACTGAAGCTTTCTTT. Protein product: CASTYGMNTEAFF.